Listed below are T cell receptor beta chains from one sample, sequenced in a study of shared clonotypes between healthy human individuals. Clones were read by immunoSEQ multiplex PCR, and TCRdb kept only the in-frame ones, dropping some. The sample yields some 1 million clones, more than 65% seen once. The material sequenced was memory CD4+ T cells sorted from blood. These receptor sequences come from a man between 18 and 35 years old in good health. Both conserved end residues are part of each CDR3. D genes are given only for firm matches. Some rows have no size entry. The others give once, few or many, or a class for an expanded clone.

j_call d_call v_call clone_size cdr3_nt cdr3_aa
TRBJ2-3 - TRBV6-1 - TGTGCCAGCAGTGAAGCCCGTAACCCCGCCCCCCCAGATACGCAGTATTTT CASSEARNPAPPDTQYF
TRBJ1-3 - TRBV9 once TGTGCCAGCAGCGTAGGTCTTCGGGGGTACCGTATTGGTGGGTATTTT CASSVGLRGYRIGGYF
TRBJ1-5 - TRBV6-1 - TGTGCCAGCACCGGGGCCTCCAATCAGCCCCAGCATTTT CASTGASNQPQHF
TRBJ2-7 - TRBV18 - TGTGCCAGCTCACCGTACGAGCAGTACTTC CASSPYEQYF
TRBJ2-5 - TRBV18 - TGTGCCAGCTCACCACTTCCGGGACAAGGCCCTCAGTCCCAGTACTTC CASSPLPGQGPQSQYF
TRBJ2-5 TRBD1 TRBV5-4 many TGTGCCAGCAGTCGGGACAGTCAAGAGACCCAGTACTTC CASSRDSQETQYF
TRBJ2-7 TRBD2 TRBV6-4 once TGTGCCAGCAGCCTCGGGGGGGTCCAGCAGTACTTC CASSLGGVQQYF
TRBJ2-1 TRBD1 TRBV29-1 few TGCAGCGTTGTAGGACAGGTCTTAAATGAGCAGTTCTTC CSVVGQVLNEQFF
TRBJ1-2 - TRBV5-5 - TGTGCCAGCAGCTTCAACTCCGGCTATGGCTACACCTTC CASSFNSGYGYTF
TRBJ2-5 TRBD2 TRBV29-1 - TGCAGCGTTGAGGTTAGCGGGGGGAGTCGGGAGACCCAGTACTTC CSVEVSGGSRETQYF
TRBJ2-4 - TRBV5-1 once TGCGCCAGCAGCTTGAAGGGAGACATTCAGTACTTC CASSLKGDIQYF
TRBJ1-1 - TRBV6-5 - TGTGCCAGCAGTACTCCGGGACACGGGAATGAAGCTTTCTTT CASSTPGHGNEAFF
TRBJ1-1 - TRBV30 - TGTGCCTGGGCCTATAGAGGGGCCAGGAACACTGAAGCTTTCTTT CAWAYRGARNTEAFF
TRBJ2-2 - TRBV7-2 - TGTGCCAGCAGCTCAGCTACCAAAGAGACCGGGGAGCTGTTTTTT CASSSATKETGELFF
TRBJ2-5 - TRBV30 - TGTGCCTGGAGTGTCGGACCAATGCCCCAAGAGACCCAGTACTTC CAWSVGPMPQETQYF
TRBJ2-1 TRBD2 TRBV7-9 - TGTGCCAGCAGCCCGGGGGGGCTAATTGACTCTTACTTCTTC CASSPGGLIDSYFF
TRBJ2-3 TRBD1 TRBV5-1 - TGCGCCAGCAGCCCGACAGGGATTAGAGATACGCAGTATTTT CASSPTGIRDTQYF
TRBJ2-1 TRBD1 TRBV18 - TGTGCCAGCTCCCGCGCAGACAGGGGCAGTGAGCAGTTCTTC CASSRADRGSEQFF
TRBJ2-2 - TRBV19 - TGTGCCAGTAGACCACAGTCTGGACAGATCACCGGGGAGCTGTTTTTT CASRPQSGQITGELFF
TRBJ1-5 TRBD1 TRBV2 few TGTGCCAGCGACAGGGGTGGGGAGGCGGGTCAGCCCCAGCATTTT CASDRGGEAGQPQHF
TRBJ2-3 TRBD1 TRBV5-1 - TGCGCCAGCAGGACAGGGACCACAGATACGCAGTATTTT CASRTGTTDTQYF
TRBJ2-2 TRBD1 TRBV19 few TGTGCCAGTAGTATGCAGGGGGCGCTTTCCGGGGAGCTGTTTTTT CASSMQGALSGELFF
TRBJ2-5 TRBD2 TRBV5-1 - TGCGCCAGCAGCGCGGGAGTTAAAGTCCAAGAGACCCAGTACTTC CASSAGVKVQETQYF
TRBJ1-4 - TRBV5-6 - TGTGCCAGCAGCTTGCAGGGAGCCGAAAAACTGTTTTTT CASSLQGAEKLFF
TRBJ2-3 TRBD1 TRBV5-1 - TGCGCCAGCAGCATGGACAGGGTGGGTGCAGATACGCAGTATTTT CASSMDRVGADTQYF
TRBJ2-4 TRBD1 TRBV20-1 few TGCAGTGCCTACCTATCCGGGACAGTCCACTTC CSAYLSGTVHF
TRBJ1-1 - TRBV19 many TGTGCCAGTAGGGGGAGGGGGAATGGCGCTGAAGCTTTCTTT CASRGRGNGAEAFF
TRBJ1-4 - TRBV27 few TGTGCCAGCGGGAGGGGTGGTGAAAAACTGTTTTTT CASGRGGEKLFF
TRBJ2-7 - TRBV28 - TGTGCCAGCAGCTCCCCCCTCCGGTACGAGCAGTACTTC CASSSPLRYEQYF
TRBJ2-2 - TRBV5-1 few TGCGCCAGCAGCTTGGTGGCTTCCACCGGGGAGCTGTTTTTT CASSLVASTGELFF
TRBJ1-1 - TRBV6-5 - TGTGCCAGCAACGTACCTTCGGGCACTGAAGCTTTCTTT CASNVPSGTEAFF
TRBJ1-2 - TRBV9 few TGTGCCAGCAGCGTAGAGGGGTACAGTGGCTACACCTTC CASSVEGYSGYTF
TRBJ2-3 - TRBV28 - TGTGCCAGCATGGGGGCTGGGCCCACAGATACGCAGTATTTT CASMGAGPTDTQYF
TRBJ1-1 - TRBV7-9 - TGTGCCAGCAGCGGCCGAATGGGGGAAGCTTTCTTT CASSGRMGEAFF
TRBJ1-5 - TRBV7-8 - TGTGCCAGCAGCTTAGTGACAGGCGACCAGCCCCAGCATTTT CASSLVTGDQPQHF
TRBJ1-4 - TRBV2 few TGTGCCAGCAGGCAGGACAGAGTAAATGAAAAACTGTTTTTT CASRQDRVNEKLFF
TRBJ1-3 - TRBV7-8 - TGTGCCAGCAGCTTAGAGACAGGCCTTAGAGGAAACACCATATATTTT CASSLETGLRGNTIYF
TRBJ1-4 - TRBV19 - TGTGCCAGTAGTGGGCAGGGAATACAGGAAAAACTGTTTTTT CASSGQGIQEKLFF
TRBJ2-2 - TRBV14 - TGTGCCAGCAGCCAGTTGATCAGCACCGGGGAGCTGTTTTTT CASSQLISTGELFF
TRBJ2-2 - TRBV7-6 many TGTGCCAGCAGCCCCCTCCCAGGTGGCAACACCGGGGAGCTGTTTTTT CASSPLPGGNTGELFF
TRBJ2-7 - TRBV5-1 - TGCGCCAGCAGCTGGGGGGCCAGTGATGGACCTGAGCAGTACTTC CASSWGASDGPEQYF
TRBJ1-6 - TRBV2 - TGTGCCAGCAGCCCCGGGCCTACGCCTTATTCACCCCTCCACTTT CASSPGPTPYSPLHF
TRBJ1-4 - TRBV27 - TGTGCCAGCAGACGCCAAGGGGAGAGCACAACTAATGAAAAACTGTTTTTT CASRRQGESTTNEKLFF
TRBJ2-7 TRBD2 TRBV7-9 - TGTGCCAGCAGCAAAAGCGGGGGGGTCCACCTTTACGAGCAGTACTTC CASSKSGGVHLYEQYF
TRBJ2-3 TRBD2 TRBV27 few TGTGCCAGCAGTTTAAGGCAGATAGGGCGGGGGGGCACAGATACGCAGTATTTT CASSLRQIGRGGTDTQYF
TRBJ2-7 - TRBV5-6 few TGTGCCAGCAGCTTGGATAACGAGCAGTACTTC CASSLDNEQYF
TRBJ1-3 - TRBV5-6 - TGTGCCAGCAGCTCCCCTGGAAACACCATATATTTT CASSSPGNTIYF
TRBJ2-3 - TRBV6-1 once TGTGCCAGTTTACTGGATTACACAGATACGCAGTATTTT CASLLDYTDTQYF
TRBJ2-6 - TRBV9 - TGTGCCAGCAGCGTAGAGACCCCAGCGTACTCTGGGGCCAACGTCCTGACTTTC CASSVETPAYSGANVLTF